This TCR beta chain was sequenced in a study of cytomegalovirus exposure and HLA in healthy donors. V was pared by 2 bases and J by 7 bases, with 8 bases of the junction left unmatched. The CDR3 is 15 residues long. The germline V gene encodes CDR1 MDHEN and CDR2 SYDVKM. A multiplex PCR was run with 60 Vbeta primers and 13 Jbeta primers. Method: immunoSEQ multiplex PCR; TCRdb's copy keeps in-frame clones and lacks some. The repertoire holds about 170,000 clones, 81% seen once, with approximately 2% in the top ten. Sequenced input: PBMCs. This chain uses TRBV28 with TRBJ1-2; 9 bases fit TRBD1. The clonotype was recovered from a woman between 18 and 30 years old in good health and CMV-seronegative. For the CDR3, the DNA is TGTGCCAGCAGTTTAGAAGGGACAGGGATTCGTGGCTACACCTTC. This gives the protein CASSLEGTGIRGYTF.